This T cell receptor (beta chain) was identified during a study of TIL therapy for anti-PD-1-resistant metastatic lung cancer. The libraries were made with immunoSEQ v3. This table comes from immunoSEQ multiplex PCR, and its TCRdb copy is limited to in-frame clones, with some not included. Of more than 8,000 clones listed, 50% to 60% are singletons. As for time point: pre-treatment sample, taken before nivolumab and TIL therapy. Tumor tissue came from excised metastases, mostly pleural nodules or supraclavicular lymph nodes. This CDR3 region has 16 residues. V was clipped by 4 bases and J by 3 bases; unmatched bases: 10. CDR1 MGHRA and CDR2 YSYEKL come from the germline V gene.

Sequencing was performed on tumor tissue, taken at baseline. This clonotype was obtained from a person between 25 and 80 years old with non-small cell lung cancer. J is TRBJ2-3 and V is TRBV4-1; 7 nucleotides agree with TRBD1. The CDR3, as DNA: TGCGCCAGCAGCCCCAGGGGGATCAAACGGACAGATACGCAGTATTTT. Encoded protein: CASSPRGIKRTDTQYF.